The entry that follows covers one TCR beta chain sequence. Antigen unknown. A J-beta primer mix and a sample-barcoded 5' primer were used in a second PCR of roughly 7 to 12 cycles. From the 5' RACE reads, TCRdb called clonotypes with MiXCR, one entry per CDR3 protein. Of approximately 1,000,000 distinct CDR3 sequences detected, 35% to 45% appear once; the ten largest clones hold around 13%. V was trimmed by 3 bases and J by 6 bases, leaving 12 bases between them. CDR1 MNHEY and CDR2 SMNVEV come from the germline V gene (reference sequence). This CDR3 comprises 14 residues. The entry originates in a study of blood T cells in healthy people across ages. Findings of the study overall: Because donor CMV status was unknown, expanded clonotype changes were possibly confounded. One million T cells yielded diversity estimates that were considered underestimates. Percentage of naive T cells showed a strong correlation with TCR beta diversity.

Sequencing was performed on blood. This clonotype was obtained from a man aged 18 to 30 in good health. The genes are TRBV27 and TRBJ2-1; D is possibly TRBD1 or TRBD2 (5 bases each). The CDR3 protein is CASSFGGVGNEQFF. The CDR3 coding sequence is TGTGCCAGCAGTTTTGGGGGTGTTGGCAATGAGCAGTTCTTC.